This T cell receptor (beta chain) was observed in a study of cytomegalovirus exposure and HLA in healthy donors. Vbeta (60) and Jbeta (13) primers were used in the PCR. Sequencing was performed with immunoSEQ multiplex PCR; in TCRdb, only in-frame clones are kept and a portion is missing. The table records 120,000 to 150,000 clones, roughly two thirds of them present only once. This clone showed up just once. Germline-derived CDR1 and CDR2 are SEHNR and FQNEAQ (reference sequence). Trimming removed 6 bases from V and 2 bases from J, with 4 bases in between. The CDR3 contains 12 residues. What was sequenced was PBMCs. This clonotype was obtained from a male donor in good health and CMV-seronegative. The chain uses TRBV7-9 and TRBJ2-2; D gene unclear. As DNA, the CDR3 is TGTGCCAGCAGTAAAAACACCGGGGAGCTGTTTTTT. It encodes CASSKNTGELFF.